The 8 T cell receptor beta chains presented below share a single source sample, sequenced in a study of T cells in Graves' hyperthyroidism and ophthalmopathy (dated by TCRdb to about 2019). The method was multiplex PCR. Sequencing relied on an Illumina HiSeq 2000. TCR beta CDR3 regions were amplified from RNA transcripts. The first round of RT-PCR for the TCR CDR3 was performed with the HTBI primer set and the Qiagen OneStep RT-PCR kit. TCRdb reprocessed the public reads (quality trimming at Q25 with fastp, clone calling with MiXCR) and kept in-frame beta chains. Entries are consolidated by CDR3 protein sequence, retaining the most common genes and DNA. The sample table contains hundreds of thousands of distinct CDR3 sequences; only one count was recorded for around 13% of them. The top ten clones comprise more than 8.5% of the sample. Sequencing input: blood. The receptors stem from a woman between 18 and 29 years old with Graves' hyperthyroidism.

The sample holds many counts of this clonotype. The V call is TRBV28, the J call TRBJ2-3; D call uncertain. Germline CDR1 and CDR2: MDHEN and SYDVKM. CDR3 length: 16 amino acids. V dropped 3 bases and J dropped 2 bases, with 15 bases sitting between them. CDR3 nucleotide sequence: TGTGCCAGCAGTTTTAGTACGGCAGGATTCACAGATACGCAGTATTTT. It yields the protein CASSFSTAGFTDTQYF.

About this clonotype: A much larger clone lies a single base off, so this may be a read error. The chain combines TRBV20-1 with TRBJ2-7, with TRBD2 identical over 7 bases. Germline loops: CDR1 DFQATT, CDR2 SNEGSKA (reference sequence). The CDR3 sequence is 14 residues long. V shed 5 bases and J 3 bases; nucleotides not matched to a gene: 10. CDR3 sequence reads: CSAGPSLADYEQYF. Here the CDR3 DNA reads TGCAGTGCTGGCCCGTCTCTAGCGGACTACGAGCAGTACTTC.

This clonotype has a count of ten or more. The chain links TRBV12-3 or TRBV12-4 to TRBJ1-5; no definite D call. The CDR3 runs to 13 residues. The V end was cut by 4 bases, the J end by 3 bases, with 7 bases between. The CDR3 nucleotides are TGTGCCAGCAGTTCGGGCGCCAATCAGCCCCAGCATTTT. The encoded protein is CASSSGANQPQHF.

This clonotype was recorded many times. This chain uses TRBV28 with TRBJ2-3; 12 bases are a match to TRBD2. Germline assignment: CDR1 MDHEN and CDR2 SYDVKM. This CDR3 is 14 amino acids long. Losses at the gene ends were 4 bases for V and 10 bases for J; bases not matched to a gene: 6. Here the CDR3 reads CASSYELAGGAQYF. In nucleotides, the CDR3 is TGTGCCAGCAGTTATGAACTAGCGGGAGGTGCGCAGTATTTT.

The chain uses TRBV28 and TRBJ2-1, with D unclear. Germline V gene data show CDR1 as MDHEN and CDR2 as SYDVKM. The CDR3 has 11 residues. Trimming removed 2 bases from V and 15 bases from J, with 11 bases in between. In DNA, the CDR3 is TGTGCCAGCAGTTTAGGCGAGGTTCGGTTCTTC. Protein product: CASSLGEVRFF.

There are a few counts of this clonotype. V gene TRBV4-1 combines with J gene TRBJ2-7, with a tentative D call TRBD2 (7 bases). V shed 6 bases and J shed 2 bases, with 17 bases lying between them. CDR1 and CDR2 from the germline V gene are MGHRA and YSYEKL. CDR3 length equals 15 residues. CDR3 DNA: TGCGCCAGCAGGGGGGGGGCGGGAGCCCCCTACGAGCAGTACTTC. Amino acids: CASRGGAGAPYEQYF.

At least ten counts were recorded for this clonotype. V and J are TRBV3-1 and TRBJ1-5; D uncertain. Germline V gene sequence: CDR1 LGHDT, CDR2 YNNKEL (reference sequence). This CDR3 has 14 amino acids. V lost 4 bases to trimming and J lost 3 bases, with 10 bases between them. The CDR3 sequence: CASSPRADNQPQHF. The CDR3 DNA sequence: TGTGCCAGCAGCCCTAGGGCAGACAATCAGCCCCAGCATTTT.

This clonotype was seen many times. This sequence joins TRBV6-1 and TRBJ1-2; the D is unclear. V lost 3 bases and J lost 8, with 7 bases in between. The germline CDR1 and CDR2 sequences are MNHNS and SASEGT. This CDR3 spans 11 amino acids. CDR3: CASSDRGGYTF. The CDR3 DNA follows: TGTGCCAGCAGTGACCGTGGGGGCTACACCTTC.